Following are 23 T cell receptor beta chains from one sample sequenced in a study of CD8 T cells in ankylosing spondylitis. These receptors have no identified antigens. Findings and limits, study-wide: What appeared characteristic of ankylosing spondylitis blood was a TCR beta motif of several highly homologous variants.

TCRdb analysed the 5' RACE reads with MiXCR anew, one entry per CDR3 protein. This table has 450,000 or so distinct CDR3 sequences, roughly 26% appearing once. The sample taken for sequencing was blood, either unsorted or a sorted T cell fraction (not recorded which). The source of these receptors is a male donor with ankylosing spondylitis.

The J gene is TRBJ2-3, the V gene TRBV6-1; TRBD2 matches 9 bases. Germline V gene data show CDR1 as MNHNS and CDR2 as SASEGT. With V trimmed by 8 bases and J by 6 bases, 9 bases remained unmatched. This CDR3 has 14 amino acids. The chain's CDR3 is CASALAGPGDTQYF. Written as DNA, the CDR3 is TGTGCCAGCGCGCTAGCGGGACCAGGGGATACGCAGTATTTT.

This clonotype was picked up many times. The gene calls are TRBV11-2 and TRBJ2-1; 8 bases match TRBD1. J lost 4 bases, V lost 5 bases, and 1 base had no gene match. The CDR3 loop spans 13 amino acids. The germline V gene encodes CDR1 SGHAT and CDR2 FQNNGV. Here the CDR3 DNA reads TGTGCCAGCAGCGGGACAGGATACAATGAGCAGTTCTTC. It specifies CASSGTGYNEQFF.

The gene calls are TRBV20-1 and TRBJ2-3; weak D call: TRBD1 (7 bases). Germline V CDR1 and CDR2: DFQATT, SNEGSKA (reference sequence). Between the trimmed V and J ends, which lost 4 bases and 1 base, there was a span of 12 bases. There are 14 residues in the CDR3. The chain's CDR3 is CSAITGEGTDTQYF. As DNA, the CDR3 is TGCAGTGCTATAACAGGGGAGGGCACAGATACGCAGTATTTT.

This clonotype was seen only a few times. The CDR3 loop is CASSLNRVTGNQPQHF. DNA of the CDR3: TGTGCCAGCAGCTTAAACAGGGTTACTGGCAATCAGCCCCAGCATTTT. The genes are TRBV7-8 and TRBJ1-5; TRBD1 might be the D (6 bases). With 2 bases removed from V and 2 bases from J, the gap between germline ends came to 13 bases. This CDR3 contains 16 residues. Germline values: CDR1 SGHVS, CDR2 FQNEAQ.

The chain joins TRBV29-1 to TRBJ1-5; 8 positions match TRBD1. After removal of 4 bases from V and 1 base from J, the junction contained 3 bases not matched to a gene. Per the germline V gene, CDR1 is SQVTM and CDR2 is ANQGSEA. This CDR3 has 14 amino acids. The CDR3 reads CSVARQGSNQPQHF. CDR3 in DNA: TGCAGCGTTGCCCGACAGGGGAGCAATCAGCCCCAGCATTTT.

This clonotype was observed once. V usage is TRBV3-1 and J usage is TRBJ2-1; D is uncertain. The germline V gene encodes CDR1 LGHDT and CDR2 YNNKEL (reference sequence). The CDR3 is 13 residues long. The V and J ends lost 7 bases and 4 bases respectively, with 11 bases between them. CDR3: CASTTSGYNEQFF. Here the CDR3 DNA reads TGTGCCAGCACGACGTCAGGTTACAATGAGCAGTTCTTC.

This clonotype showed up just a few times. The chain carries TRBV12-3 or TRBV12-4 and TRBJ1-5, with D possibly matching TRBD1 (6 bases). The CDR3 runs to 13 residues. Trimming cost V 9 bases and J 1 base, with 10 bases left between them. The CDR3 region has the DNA TGTGCCAGTACTCAGGGGAGCAATCAGCCCCAGCATTTT. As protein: CASTQGSNQPQHF.

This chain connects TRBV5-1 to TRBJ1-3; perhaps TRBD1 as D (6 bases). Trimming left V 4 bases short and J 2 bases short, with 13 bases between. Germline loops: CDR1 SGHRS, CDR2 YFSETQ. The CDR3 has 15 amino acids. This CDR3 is CASSPDSITGNTIYF. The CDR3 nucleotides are TGCGCCAGCAGCCCGGACAGTATTACTGGAAACACCATATATTTT. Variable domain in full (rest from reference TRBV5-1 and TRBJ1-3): KAGVTQTPRYLIKTRGQQVTLSCSPISGHRSVSWYQQTPGQGLQFLFEYFSETQRNKGNFPGRFSGRQFSNSRSEMNVSTLELGDSALYLCASSPDSITGNTIYFGEGSWLTVV.

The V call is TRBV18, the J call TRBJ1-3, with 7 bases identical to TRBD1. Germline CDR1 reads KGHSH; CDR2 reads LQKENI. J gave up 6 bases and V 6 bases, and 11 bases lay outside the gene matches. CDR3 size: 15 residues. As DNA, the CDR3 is TGTGCCAGCTCTCGAACAGGGGACAGATTAAACACCATATATTTT. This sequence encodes CASSRTGDRLNTIYF.

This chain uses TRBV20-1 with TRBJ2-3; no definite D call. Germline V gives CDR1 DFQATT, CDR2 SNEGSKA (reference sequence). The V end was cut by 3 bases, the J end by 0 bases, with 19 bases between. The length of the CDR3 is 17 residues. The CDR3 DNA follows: TGCAGTGCTAGTAGGAACAGTGGTTTCACTAGCACAGATACGCAGTATTTT. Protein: CSASRNSGFTSTDTQYF.

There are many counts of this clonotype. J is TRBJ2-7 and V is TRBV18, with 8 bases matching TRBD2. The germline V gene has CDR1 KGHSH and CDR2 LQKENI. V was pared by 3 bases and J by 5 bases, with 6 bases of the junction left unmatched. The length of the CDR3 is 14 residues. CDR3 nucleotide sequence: TGTGCCAGCTCACCGGGACTAGTGGGCCACGAGCAGTACTTC. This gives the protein CASSPGLVGHEQYF.

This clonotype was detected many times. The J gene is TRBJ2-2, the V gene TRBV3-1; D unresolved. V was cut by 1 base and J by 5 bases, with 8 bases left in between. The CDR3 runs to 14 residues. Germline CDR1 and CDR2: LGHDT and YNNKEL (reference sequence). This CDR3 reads CASSQGQETGELFF. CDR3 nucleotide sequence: TGTGCCAGCAGCCAAGGGCAGGAGACCGGGGAGCTGTTTTTT.

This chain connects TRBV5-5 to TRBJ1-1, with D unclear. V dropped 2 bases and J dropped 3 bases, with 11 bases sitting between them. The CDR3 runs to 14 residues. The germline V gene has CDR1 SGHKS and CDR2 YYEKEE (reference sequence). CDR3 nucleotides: TGTGCCAGCAGCTTCAGTATCCGGGACACTGAAGCTTTCTTT. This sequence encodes CASSFSIRDTEAFF.

CDR3: CSADREEWSEKLFF. CDR3 DNA sequence: TGCAGTGCAGACAGGGAAGAGTGGAGCGAAAAACTGTTTTTT. The V call is TRBV20-1, the J call TRBJ1-4; TRBD1 agrees at 7 bases. Germline lookup yields CDR1 DFQATT and CDR2 SNEGSKA (reference sequence). J lost 8 bases, V lost 6 bases, and 12 bases had no gene match. The CDR3 is made up of 14 amino acids.

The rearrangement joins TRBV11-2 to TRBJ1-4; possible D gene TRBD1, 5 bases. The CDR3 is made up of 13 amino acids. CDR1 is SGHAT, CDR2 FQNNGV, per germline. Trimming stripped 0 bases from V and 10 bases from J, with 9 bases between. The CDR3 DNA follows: TGTGCCAGCAGCTTAGAAAGGGACGGAAAACTGTTTTTT. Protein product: CASSLERDGKLFF.

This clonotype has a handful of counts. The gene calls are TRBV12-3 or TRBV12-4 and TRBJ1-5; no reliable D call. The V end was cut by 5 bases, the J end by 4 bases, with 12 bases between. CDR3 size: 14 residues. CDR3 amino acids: CASSPYSTNQPQHF. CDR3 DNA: TGTGCCAGCAGTCCCTATTCGACTAATCAGCCCCAGCATTTT.

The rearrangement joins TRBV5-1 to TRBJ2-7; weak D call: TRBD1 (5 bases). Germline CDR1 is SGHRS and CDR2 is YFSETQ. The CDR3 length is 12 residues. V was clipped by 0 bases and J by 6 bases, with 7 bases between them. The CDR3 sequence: CASSLVGPEQYF. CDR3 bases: TGCGCCAGCAGCTTGGTGGGGCCCGAGCAGTACTTC.

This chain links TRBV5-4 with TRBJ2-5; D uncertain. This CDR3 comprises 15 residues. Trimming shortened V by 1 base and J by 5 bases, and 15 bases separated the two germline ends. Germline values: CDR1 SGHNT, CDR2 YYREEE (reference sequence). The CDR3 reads CASSLMAEGRETQYF. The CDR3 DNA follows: TGTGCCAGCAGCTTGATGGCGGAAGGGCGGGAGACCCAGTACTTC.

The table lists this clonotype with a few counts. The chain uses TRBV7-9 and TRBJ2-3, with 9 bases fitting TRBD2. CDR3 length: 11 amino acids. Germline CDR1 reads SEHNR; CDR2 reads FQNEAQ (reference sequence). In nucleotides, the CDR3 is TGTCTTAGCGGGAGTACAGATACGCAGTATTTT. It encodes CLSGSTDTQYF.

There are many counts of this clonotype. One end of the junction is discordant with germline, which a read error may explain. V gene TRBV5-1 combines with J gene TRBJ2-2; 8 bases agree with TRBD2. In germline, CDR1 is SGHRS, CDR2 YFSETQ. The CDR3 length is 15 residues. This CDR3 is CASSLTSGNTGELFF. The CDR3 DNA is TGTGCCAGCAGTTTAACTAGCGGGAACACCGGGGAGCTGTTTTTT.

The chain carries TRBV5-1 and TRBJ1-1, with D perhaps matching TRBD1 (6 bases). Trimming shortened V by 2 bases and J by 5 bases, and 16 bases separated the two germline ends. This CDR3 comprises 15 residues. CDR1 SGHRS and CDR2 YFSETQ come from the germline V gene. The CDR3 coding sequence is TGCGCCAGCAGCTTCTGGGCAGGGGAGGGTACTGAAGCTTTCTTT. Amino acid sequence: CASSFWAGEGTEAFF.

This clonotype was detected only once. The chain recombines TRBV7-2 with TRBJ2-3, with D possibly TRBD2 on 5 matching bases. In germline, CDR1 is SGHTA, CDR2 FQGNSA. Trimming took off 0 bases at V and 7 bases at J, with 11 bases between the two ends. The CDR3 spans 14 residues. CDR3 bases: TGTGCCAGCAGCTTAGCGGGAGCTTTCAATACGCAGTATTTT. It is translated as CASSLAGAFNTQYF.

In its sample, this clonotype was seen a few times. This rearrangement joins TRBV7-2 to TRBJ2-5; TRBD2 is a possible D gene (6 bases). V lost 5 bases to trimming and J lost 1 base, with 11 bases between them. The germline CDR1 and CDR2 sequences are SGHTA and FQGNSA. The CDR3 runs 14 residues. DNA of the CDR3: TGTGCCAGCAGCACGAGCGGGTTCCAAGAGACCCAGTACTTC. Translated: CASSTSGFQETQYF.